The source of this T cell receptor (beta chain) is a study of a mutant IDH1 vaccine in newly diagnosed glioma. Here immunoSEQ multiplex PCR was the method, and the copy in TCRdb shows in-frame clones only, minus some. The sample gives fewer than 45,000 clones, 75% to 90% of which show up once; less than 2% is in the top ten. Worth noting for this clone: The antigen is unknown.

Regarding time point: week 35, safety follow-up. One vaccine dose held 300 ug of mutant IDH1 20-mer peptide and came with topical imiquimod. Patients were given eight vaccinations, scheduled in weeks 1, 3, 5, 7, 11, 15, 19 and 23. The CDR3 has 14 residues. Per the germline V gene, CDR1 is MNHNS and CDR2 is SASEGT. The V and J ends lost 4 bases and 5 bases respectively, with 14 bases between them. The rearrangement joins TRBV6-1 to TRBJ2-5; perhaps TRBD1 as D (5 bases). The TCR was taken from a middle-aged man with glioma. The sequences come from PBMCs, collected from a glioma patient whose treatment included an IDH1 peptide vaccine. The CDR3 sequence: CASSVTQAGETQYF. The CDR3 DNA is TGTGCCAGCAGTGTCACACAAGCAGGGGAGACCCAGTACTTC.